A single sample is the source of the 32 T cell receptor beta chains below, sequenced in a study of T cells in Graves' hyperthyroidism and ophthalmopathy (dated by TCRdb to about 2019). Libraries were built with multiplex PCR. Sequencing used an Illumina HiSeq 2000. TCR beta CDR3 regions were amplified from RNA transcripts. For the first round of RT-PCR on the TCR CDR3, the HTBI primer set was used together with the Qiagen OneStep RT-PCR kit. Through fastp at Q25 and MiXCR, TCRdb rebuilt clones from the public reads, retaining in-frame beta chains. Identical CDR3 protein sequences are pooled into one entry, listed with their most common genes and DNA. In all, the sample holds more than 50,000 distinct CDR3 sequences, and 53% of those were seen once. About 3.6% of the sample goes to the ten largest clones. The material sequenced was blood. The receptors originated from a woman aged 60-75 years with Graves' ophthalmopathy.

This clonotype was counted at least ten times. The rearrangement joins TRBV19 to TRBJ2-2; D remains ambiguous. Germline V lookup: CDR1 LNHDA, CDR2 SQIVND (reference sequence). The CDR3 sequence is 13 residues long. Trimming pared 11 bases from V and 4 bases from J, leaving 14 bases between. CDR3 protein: CASSGFLTGELFF. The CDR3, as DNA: TGTGCCTCCAGTGGGTTTCTCACCGGGGAGCTGTTTTTT. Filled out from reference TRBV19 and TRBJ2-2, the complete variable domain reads DGGITQSPKYLFRKEGQNVTLSCEQNLNHDAMYWYRQDPGQGLRLIYYSQIVNDFQKGDIAEGYSVSREKKESFPLTVTSAQKNPTAFYLCASSGFLTGELFFGEGSRLTVL.

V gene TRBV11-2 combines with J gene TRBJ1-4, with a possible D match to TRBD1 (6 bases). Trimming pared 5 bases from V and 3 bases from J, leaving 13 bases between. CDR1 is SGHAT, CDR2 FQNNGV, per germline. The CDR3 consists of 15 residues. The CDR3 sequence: CASSPRGQANEKLFF. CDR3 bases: TGTGCCAGCAGCCCCCGGGGGCAGGCTAATGAAAAACTGTTTTTT.

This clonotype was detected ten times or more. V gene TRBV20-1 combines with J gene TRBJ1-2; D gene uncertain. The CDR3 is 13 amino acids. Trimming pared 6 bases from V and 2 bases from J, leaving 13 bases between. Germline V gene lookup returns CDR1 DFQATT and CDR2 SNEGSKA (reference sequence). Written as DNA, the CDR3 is TGCAGTGCCCTTCCTTGGGGAAACTATGGCTACACCTTC. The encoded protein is CSALPWGNYGYTF.

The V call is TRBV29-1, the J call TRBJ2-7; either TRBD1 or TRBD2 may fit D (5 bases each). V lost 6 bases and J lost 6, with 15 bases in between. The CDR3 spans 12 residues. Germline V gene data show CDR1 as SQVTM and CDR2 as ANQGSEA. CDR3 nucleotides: TGCAGCGTGCCGGGACCTTGGGGCGAGCAGTACTTC. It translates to CSVPGPWGEQYF.

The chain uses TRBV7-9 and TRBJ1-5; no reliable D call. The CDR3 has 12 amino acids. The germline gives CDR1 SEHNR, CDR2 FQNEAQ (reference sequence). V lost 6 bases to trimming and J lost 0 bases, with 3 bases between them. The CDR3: CASSNSNQPQHF. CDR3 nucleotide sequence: TGTGCCAGCAGTAATAGCAATCAGCCCCAGCATTTT.

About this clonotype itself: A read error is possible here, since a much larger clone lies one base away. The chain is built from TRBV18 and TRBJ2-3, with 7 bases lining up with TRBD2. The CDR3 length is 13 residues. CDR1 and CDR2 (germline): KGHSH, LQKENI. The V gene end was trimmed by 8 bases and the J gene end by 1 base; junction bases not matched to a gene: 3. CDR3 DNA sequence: TGTGCCAGCCGAAGCGGGGGCACAGATACGCAGTATTTT. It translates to CASRSGGTDTQYF. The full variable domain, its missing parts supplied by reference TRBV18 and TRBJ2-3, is NAGVMQNPRHLVRRRGQEARLRCSPMKGHSHVYWYRQLPEEGLKFMVYLQKENIIDESGMPKERFSAEFPKEGPSILRIQQVVRGDSAAYFCASRSGGTDTQYFGPGTRLTVL.

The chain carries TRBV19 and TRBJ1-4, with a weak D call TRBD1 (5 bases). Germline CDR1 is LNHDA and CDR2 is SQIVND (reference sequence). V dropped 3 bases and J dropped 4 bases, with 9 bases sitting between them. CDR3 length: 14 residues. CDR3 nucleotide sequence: TGTGCCAGTAGTATGGGACTTCGTAATGAAAAACTGTTTTTT. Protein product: CASSMGLRNEKLFF.

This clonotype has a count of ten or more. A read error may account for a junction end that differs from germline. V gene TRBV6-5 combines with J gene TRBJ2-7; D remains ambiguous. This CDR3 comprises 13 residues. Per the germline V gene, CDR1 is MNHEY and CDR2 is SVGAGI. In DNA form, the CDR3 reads TGTGCCAGCGGTTACTCATACAGTTCCGAGCAGTACTTC. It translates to CASGYSYSSEQYF.

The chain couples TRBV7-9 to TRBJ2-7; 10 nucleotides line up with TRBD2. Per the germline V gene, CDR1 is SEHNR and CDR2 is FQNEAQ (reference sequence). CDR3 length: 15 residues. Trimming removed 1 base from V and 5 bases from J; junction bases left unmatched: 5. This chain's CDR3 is CASSLVLAGVNEQYF. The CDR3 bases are TGTGCCAGCAGCTTAGTCCTAGCGGGAGTCAACGAGCAGTACTTC.

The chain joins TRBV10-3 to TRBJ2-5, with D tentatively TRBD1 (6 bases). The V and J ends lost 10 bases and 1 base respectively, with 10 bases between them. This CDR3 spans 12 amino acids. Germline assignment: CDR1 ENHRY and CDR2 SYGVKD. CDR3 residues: CATSGAQETQYF. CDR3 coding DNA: TGTGCCACCTCAGGGGCCCAAGAGACCCAGTACTTC.

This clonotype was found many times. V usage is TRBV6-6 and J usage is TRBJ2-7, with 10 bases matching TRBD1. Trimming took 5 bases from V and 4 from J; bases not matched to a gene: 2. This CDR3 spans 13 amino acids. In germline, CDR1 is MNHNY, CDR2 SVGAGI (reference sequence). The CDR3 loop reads CASSGTGVYEQYF. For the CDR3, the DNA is TGTGCCAGCAGTGGGACAGGGGTGTACGAGCAGTACTTC.

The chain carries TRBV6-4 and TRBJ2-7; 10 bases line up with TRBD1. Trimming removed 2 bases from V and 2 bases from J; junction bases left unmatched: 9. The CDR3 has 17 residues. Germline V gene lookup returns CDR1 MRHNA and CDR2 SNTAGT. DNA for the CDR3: TGTGCCAGCAGTGACCCGGACAGGGGGTCCCACACCTACGAGCAGTACTTC. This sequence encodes CASSDPDRGSHTYEQYF.

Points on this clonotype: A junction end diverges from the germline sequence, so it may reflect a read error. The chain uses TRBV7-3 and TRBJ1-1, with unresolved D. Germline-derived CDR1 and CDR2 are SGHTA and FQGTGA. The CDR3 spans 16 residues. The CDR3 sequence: CASSPSHDTSYTEAFF. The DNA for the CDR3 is TGTGCCAGCAGCCCCTCGCACGACACATCATACACTGAAGCCTTCTTT.

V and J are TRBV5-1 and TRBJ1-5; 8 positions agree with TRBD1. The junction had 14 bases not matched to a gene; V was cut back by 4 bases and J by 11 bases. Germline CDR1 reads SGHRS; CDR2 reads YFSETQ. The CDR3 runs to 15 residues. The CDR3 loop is CASSQGAGVLETQHF. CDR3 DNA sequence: TGCGCCAGCAGCCAGGGGGCAGGGGTGTTGGAGACCCAGCATTTT.

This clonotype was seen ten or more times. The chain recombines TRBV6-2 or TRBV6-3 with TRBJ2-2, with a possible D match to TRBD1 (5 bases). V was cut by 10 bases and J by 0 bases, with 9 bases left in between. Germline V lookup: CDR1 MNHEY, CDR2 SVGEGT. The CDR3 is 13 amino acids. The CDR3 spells CATRTTNTGELFF. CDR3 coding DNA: TGTGCCACCCGGACAACGAACACCGGGGAGCTGTTTTTT.

The chain's CDR3 is CASSLVAGSPTDTQYF. For the CDR3, the DNA is TGTGCCAGCAGCTTAGTGGCCGGCAGTCCCACAGATACGCAGTATTTT. The genes are TRBV7-6 and TRBJ2-3; D is ambiguous. Germline-derived CDR1 and CDR2 are SGHVS and FNYEAQ. The V end lost 1 base, the J end lost 2 bases, and 13 bases lay between the germline ends. The CDR3 sequence is 16 residues long.

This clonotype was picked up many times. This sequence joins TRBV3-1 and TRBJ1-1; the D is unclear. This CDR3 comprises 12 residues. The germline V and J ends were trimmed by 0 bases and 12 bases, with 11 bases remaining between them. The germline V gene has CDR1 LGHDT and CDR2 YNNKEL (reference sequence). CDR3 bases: TGTGCCAGCAGCCAAGACACTCTCAAGCCTTTCTTT. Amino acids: CASSQDTLKPFF.

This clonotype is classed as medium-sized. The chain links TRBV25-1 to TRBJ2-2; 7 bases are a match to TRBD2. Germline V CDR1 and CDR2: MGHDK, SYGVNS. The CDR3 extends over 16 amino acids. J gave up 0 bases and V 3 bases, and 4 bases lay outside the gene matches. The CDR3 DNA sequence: TGTGCCAGCAGTGACCCTGCGGGGGCGAACACCGGGGAGCTGTTTTTT. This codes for CASSDPAGANTGELFF.

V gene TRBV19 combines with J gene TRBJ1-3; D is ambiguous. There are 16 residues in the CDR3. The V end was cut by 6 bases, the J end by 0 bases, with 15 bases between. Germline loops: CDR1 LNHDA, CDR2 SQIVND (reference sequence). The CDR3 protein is CASRGTSGYSGNTIYF. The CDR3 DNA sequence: TGTGCCAGTAGAGGAACTAGCGGGTACTCTGGAAACACCATATATTTT.

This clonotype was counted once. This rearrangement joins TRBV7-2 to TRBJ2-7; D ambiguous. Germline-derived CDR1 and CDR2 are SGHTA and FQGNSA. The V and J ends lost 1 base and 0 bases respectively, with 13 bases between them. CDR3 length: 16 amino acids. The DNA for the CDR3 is TGTGCCAGCAGCTTAGGTGGTGGGCTGAGCTCCTACGAGCAGTACTTC. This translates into CASSLGGGLSSYEQYF.

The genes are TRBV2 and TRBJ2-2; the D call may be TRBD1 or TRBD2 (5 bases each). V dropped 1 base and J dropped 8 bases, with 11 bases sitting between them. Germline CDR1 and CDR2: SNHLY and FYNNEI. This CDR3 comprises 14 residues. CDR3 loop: CASSEVPGTGELFF. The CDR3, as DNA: TGTGCCAGCAGTGAAGTCCCAGGGACGGGGGAGCTGTTTTTT. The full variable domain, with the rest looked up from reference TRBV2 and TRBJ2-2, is EPEVTQTPSHQVTQMGQEVILRCVPISNHLYFYWYRQILGQKVEFLVSFYNNEISEKSEIFDDQFSVERPDGSNFTLKIRSTKLEDSAMYFCASSEVPGTGELFFGEGSRLTVL.

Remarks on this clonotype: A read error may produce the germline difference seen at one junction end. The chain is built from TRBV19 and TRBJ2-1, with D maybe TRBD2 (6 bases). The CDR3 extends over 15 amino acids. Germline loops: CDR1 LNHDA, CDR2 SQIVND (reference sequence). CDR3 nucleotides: TGTGCCAGTAGTATAGGGAGGGGAGCCTACAATGAGCAGTTCTTT. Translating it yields CASSIGRGAYNEQFF.

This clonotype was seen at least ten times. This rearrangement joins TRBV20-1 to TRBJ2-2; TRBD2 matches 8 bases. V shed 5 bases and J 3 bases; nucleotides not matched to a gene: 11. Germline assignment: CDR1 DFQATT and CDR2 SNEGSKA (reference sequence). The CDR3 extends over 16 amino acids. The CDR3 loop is CSACRPGGCYTGELFF. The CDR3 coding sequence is TGCAGTGCTTGCCGACCGGGGGGGTGTTACACCGGGGAGCTGTTTTTT.

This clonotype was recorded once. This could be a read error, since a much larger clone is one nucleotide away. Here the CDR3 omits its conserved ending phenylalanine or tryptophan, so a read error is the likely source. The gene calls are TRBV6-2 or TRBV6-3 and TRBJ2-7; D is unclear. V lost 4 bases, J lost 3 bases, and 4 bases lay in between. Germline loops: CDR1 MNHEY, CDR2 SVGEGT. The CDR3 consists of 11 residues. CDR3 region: CASSSDYEQYL. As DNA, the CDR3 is TGTGCCAGCAGTTCTGACTACGAGCAGTACCTC.

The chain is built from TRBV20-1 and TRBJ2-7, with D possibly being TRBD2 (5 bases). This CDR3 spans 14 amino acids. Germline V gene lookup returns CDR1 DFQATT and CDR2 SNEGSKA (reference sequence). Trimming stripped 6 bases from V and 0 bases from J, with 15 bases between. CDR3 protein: CSATSGGSSYEQYV. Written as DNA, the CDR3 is TGCAGTGCCACGAGCGGCGGAAGCTCCTACGAGCAGTACGTC.

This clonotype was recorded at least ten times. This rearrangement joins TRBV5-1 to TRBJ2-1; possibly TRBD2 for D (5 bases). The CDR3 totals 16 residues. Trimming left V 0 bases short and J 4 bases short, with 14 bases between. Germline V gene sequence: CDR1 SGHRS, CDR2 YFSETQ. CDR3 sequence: CASSLAAGRGYNEQFF. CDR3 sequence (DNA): TGCGCCAGCAGCTTGGCCGCAGGCCGCGGGTACAATGAGCAGTTCTTC.

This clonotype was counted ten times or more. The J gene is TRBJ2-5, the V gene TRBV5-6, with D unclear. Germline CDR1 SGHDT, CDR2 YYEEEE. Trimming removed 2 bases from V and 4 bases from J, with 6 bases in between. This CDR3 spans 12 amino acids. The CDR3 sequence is CASSLRLETQYF. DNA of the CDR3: TGTGCCAGCAGCTTAAGACTAGAGACCCAGTACTTC.

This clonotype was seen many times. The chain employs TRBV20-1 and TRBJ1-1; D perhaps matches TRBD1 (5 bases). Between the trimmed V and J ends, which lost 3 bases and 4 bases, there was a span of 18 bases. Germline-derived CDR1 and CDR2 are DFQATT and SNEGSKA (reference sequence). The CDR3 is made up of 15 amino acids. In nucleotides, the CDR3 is TGCAGTGCTAGGGATCCTCCGCTCGGGGGCACTGAAGCTTTCTTT. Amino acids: CSARDPPLGGTEAFF.

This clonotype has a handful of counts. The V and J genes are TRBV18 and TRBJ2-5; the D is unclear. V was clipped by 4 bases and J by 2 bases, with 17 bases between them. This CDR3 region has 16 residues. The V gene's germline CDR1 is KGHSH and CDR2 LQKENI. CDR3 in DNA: TGTGCCAGCTCACGGGCCTCGAGGCGGCTTCAAGAGACCCAGTACTTC. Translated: CASSRASRRLQETQYF.

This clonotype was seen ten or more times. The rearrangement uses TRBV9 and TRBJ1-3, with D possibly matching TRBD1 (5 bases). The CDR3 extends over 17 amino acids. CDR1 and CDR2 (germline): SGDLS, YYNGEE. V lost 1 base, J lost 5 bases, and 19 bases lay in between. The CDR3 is CASSVRGTGRGRNTIYF. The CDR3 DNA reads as TGTGCCAGCAGCGTAAGAGGGACGGGAAGGGGTCGAAACACCATATATTTT.

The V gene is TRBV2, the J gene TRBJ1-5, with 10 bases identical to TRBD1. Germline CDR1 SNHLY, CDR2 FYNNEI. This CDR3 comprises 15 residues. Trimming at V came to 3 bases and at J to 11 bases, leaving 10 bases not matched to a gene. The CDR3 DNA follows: TGTGCCAGCAGTGAGATGACAGGGGGCGTACAGACCCAGCATTTT. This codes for CASSEMTGGVQTQHF.

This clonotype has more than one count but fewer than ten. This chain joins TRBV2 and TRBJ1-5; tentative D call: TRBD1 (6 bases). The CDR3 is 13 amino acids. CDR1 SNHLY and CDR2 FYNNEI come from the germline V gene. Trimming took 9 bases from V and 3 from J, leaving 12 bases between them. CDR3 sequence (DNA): TGTGCCAGTCGGGGGGCACTCAATCAGCCCCAGCATTTT. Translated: CASRGALNQPQHF. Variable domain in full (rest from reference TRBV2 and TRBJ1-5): EPEVTQTPSHQVTQMGQEVILRCVPISNHLYFYWYRQILGQKVEFLVSFYNNEISEKSEIFDDQFSVERPDGSNFTLKIRSTKLEDSAMYFCASRGALNQPQHFGDGTRLSIL.